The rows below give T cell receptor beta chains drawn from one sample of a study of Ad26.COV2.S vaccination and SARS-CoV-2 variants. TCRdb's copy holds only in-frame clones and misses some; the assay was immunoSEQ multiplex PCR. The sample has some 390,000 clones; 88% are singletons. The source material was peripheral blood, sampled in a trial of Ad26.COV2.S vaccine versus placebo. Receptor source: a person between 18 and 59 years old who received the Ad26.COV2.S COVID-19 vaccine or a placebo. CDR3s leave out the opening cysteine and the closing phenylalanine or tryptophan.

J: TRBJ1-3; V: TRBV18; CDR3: ASSPPWSTDTGNTIY
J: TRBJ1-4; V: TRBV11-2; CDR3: ASSFQGTVNEKLF
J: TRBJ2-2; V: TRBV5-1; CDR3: ASSLAFGELF
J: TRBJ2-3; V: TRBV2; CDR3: ASSEAAGAYTDTQY
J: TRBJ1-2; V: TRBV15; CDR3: ATSQRQGRDGYT
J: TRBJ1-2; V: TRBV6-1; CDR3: ASSEPGSYGYT
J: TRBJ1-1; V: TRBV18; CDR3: ASSPQEGPNTEAF
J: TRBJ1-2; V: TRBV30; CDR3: AWSVFPGGYT
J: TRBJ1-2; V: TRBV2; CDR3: ASSVVVDVGGYT
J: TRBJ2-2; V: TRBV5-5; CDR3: ASSLGLARAGELF
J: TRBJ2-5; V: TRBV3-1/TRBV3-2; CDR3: ASSQRTGLVQETQY
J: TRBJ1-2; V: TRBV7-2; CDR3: ASSPPGTGAIGYGYT
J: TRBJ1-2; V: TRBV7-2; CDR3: ASSLATGPRT
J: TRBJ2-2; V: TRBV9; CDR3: ASSVAGETGELF
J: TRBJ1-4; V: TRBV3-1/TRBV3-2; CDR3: ASSQGHEKLF
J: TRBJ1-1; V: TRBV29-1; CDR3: SVESRAGDNAF
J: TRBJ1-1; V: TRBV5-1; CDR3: ASSLLAGLNTEAF
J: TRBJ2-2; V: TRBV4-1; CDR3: ASSPRDINTGELF
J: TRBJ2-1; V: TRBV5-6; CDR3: ASSVGGGSYNEQF
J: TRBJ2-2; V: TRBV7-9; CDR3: ASSWGSSTGELF
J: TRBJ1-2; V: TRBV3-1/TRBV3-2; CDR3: ASSQLLNYGYT
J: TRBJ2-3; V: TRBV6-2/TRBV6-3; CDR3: ASSYSSIRKRNTDTQY
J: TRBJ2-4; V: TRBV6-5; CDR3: ASNRQGSAKNIQY
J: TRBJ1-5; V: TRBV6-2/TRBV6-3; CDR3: ASSTHRGINQPQH
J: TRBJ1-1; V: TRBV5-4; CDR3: ASSFGAGRENTEAF
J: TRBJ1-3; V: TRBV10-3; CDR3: AINSGYGNTIY
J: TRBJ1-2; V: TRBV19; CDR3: ASTPDGGYGYT
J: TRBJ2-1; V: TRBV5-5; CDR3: ASRPRDRTPRQF
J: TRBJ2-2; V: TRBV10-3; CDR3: AISGREGRGTGELF
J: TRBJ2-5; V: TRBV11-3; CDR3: ASSLGQGETQY
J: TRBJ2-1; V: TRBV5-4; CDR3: ASSLVGGAGNEQF
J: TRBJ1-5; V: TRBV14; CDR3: ASSQAQYSNQPQH
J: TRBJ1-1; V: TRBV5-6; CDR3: ASSLWGNTEAF
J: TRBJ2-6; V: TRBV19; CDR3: ASRTTLTGANVLT
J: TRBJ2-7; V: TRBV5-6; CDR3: ASSDDGTGGFEQY
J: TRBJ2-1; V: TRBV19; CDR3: ASRDSGGAYNEQF
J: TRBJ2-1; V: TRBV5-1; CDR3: ASSSRTGEYNEQF
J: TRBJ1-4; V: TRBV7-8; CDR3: ASSPRDRGEKLF
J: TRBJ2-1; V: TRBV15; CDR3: ATSRDEAGVGYGQF
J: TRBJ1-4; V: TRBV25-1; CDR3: ASSEFQSNEKLF
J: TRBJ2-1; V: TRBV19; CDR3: ASSRQGIYNEQF
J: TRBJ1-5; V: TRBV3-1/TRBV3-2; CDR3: ASSQGTDNQPQH
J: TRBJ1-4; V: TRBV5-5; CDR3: ASSLAPLRVSNEKLF
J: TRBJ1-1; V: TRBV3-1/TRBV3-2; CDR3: ASSQAKGQAF
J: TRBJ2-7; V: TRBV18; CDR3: ASSPPRAGGPLPYEQY
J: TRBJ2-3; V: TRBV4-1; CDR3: ASSQGPIGQGADTQY
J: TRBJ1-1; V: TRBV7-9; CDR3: ASSLDTEAF